Below are 2 T cell receptor beta chains sequenced from a single sample in a study of relationships among human T cell subsets. CD4+ cells were positively selected first, then anti-CD25 beads isolated CD4+CD25+ regulatory T cells. Semiquantitative ARM-PCR amplified T cell receptor alpha and beta CDR3 regions from mRNA. Exponential amplification used communal superprimers after tagged nested gene-specific primers in ARM-PCR. TCRdb re-derived calls from the multiplex PCR reads in MiXCR, one entry per CDR3 protein. The sample has approximately 14,000 distinct CDR3 sequences, about 55% seen once. Input material: Tregs sorted from blood. The receptor set was obtained from a man aged 40-49 years in good health.

This chain uses TRBV12-3 or TRBV12-4 with TRBJ2-1; 12 nucleotides align to TRBD2. The CDR3 is 16 residues long. V lost 5 bases, J lost 5 bases, and 7 bases stayed unmatched. CDR3 bases: TGTGCCAGCAGTCCGAGACTAGCGGGAGTCCACAATGAGCAGTTCTTC. Translation gives CASSPRLAGVHNEQFF.

The gene calls are TRBV5-1 and TRBJ2-5; 7 nucleotides agree with TRBD2. The germline V gene has CDR1 SGHRS and CDR2 YFSETQ. The CDR3 is 14 amino acids. The V and J ends lost 0 bases and 1 base, in that order; junction bases with no gene match: 0. The CDR3, as DNA: TGCGCCAGCAGCTTGGAGCGGGGCCAAGAGACCCAGTACTTC. Residues: CASSLERGQETQYF.